Each of the 19 T cell receptor beta chains below was sequenced from the same sample in a study of T cell responses to AZD1222 COVID-19 vaccine. The method was immunoSEQ multiplex PCR; TCRdb's version includes in-frame clones alone and lacks a portion of them. Of 240,000 or so clones listed, over 90% were seen once; the top ten hold 0.55%. Sequencing used peripheral blood, obtained on day 0 of AZD1222 vaccination. These TCRs come from an adult in good health.

The sample holds one count of this clone. V gene TRBV3-1 (or the pseudogene TRBV3-2) combines with J gene TRBJ2-1, with D perhaps given as TRBD1 or TRBD2 (5 bases each). Germline V CDR1 and CDR2: LGHDT, YNNKEL (reference sequence). V dropped 1 base and J dropped 8 bases, with 15 bases sitting between them. CDR3 size: 15 residues. The CDR3 sequence: CASSQAGTIIDEQFF. The CDR3 DNA reads as TGTGCCAGCAGCCAAGCTGGGACGATAATAGATGAGCAGTTCTTC.

A single count supports this clone. The chain combines TRBV5-8 with TRBJ2-1; no reliable D call. Germline assignment: CDR1 SGHTS and CDR2 YDEGEE. CDR3 length equals 15 residues. Trimming removed 4 bases from V and 7 bases from J, with 18 bases in between. CDR3 nucleotides: TGTGCCAGCAGCATACGCTTTAGGGCAGGAAATGAGCAGTTCTTC. Protein: CASSIRFRAGNEQFF.

The gene calls are TRBV29-1 and TRBJ1-2, with D uncertain. Trimming removed 4 bases from V and 6 bases from J, with 12 bases in between. Germline lookup yields CDR1 SQVTM and CDR2 ANQGSEA. CDR3 length equals 12 residues. CDR3 loop: CSVGGTVNGYTF. The CDR3 DNA reads TGCAGCGTTGGGGGTACGGTCAATGGCTACACCTTC.

V gene TRBV10-1 combines with J gene TRBJ2-1; maybe TRBD2 (6 bases). V lost 3 bases and J lost 8, with 20 bases in between. Looked up from germline, CDR1 is WNHNN and CDR2 is SYGVQD (reference sequence). The CDR3 is 16 residues long. CDR3 region: CASSESLGSGGDEQFF. Here the CDR3 DNA reads TGCGCCAGCAGTGAATCCCTGGGGAGCGGAGGGGATGAGCAGTTCTTC.

CDR3 in DNA: TGTGCCAGCACCTTCCGGAATGAAGCTTTCTTT. It encodes CASTFRNEAFF. V usage is TRBV7-9 and J usage is TRBJ1-1; D remains unclear. Germline V lookup: CDR1 SEHNR, CDR2 FQNEAQ (reference sequence). There are 11 residues in the CDR3. V shed 7 bases and J shed 7 bases, with 10 bases lying between them.

The chain has TRBV3-1 (or the pseudogene TRBV3-2) and TRBJ2-7; 7 nucleotides match TRBD1. V lost 1 base to trimming and J lost 4 bases; unmatched junction nucleotides: 10. Germline-derived CDR1 and CDR2 are LGHDT and YNNKEL (reference sequence). There are 16 residues in the CDR3. CDR3 in DNA: TGTGCCAGCAGCCAAGGTGGACAGGTCCTCGGTTACGAGCAGTACTTC. Protein: CASSQGGQVLGYEQYF.

The chain couples TRBV23-1 to TRBJ2-7; tentative D call: TRBD2 (6 bases). Being an ORF, TRBV23-1 has a function that is uncertain. The CDR3 loop spans 14 amino acids. V was pared by 4 bases and J by 9 bases, with 19 bases between. The CDR3 is CASSPPAGRLGQYF. CDR3 coding DNA: TGCGCCAGCAGTCCCCCCGCGGGAAGGCTGGGGCAGTACTTC.

Details on this clone: The junction departs from germline at one end; a sequencing error may be responsible. The chain employs TRBV7-7 and TRBJ2-7; tentative D call: TRBD1 (5 bases). The germline CDR1 and CDR2 sequences are SSHAT and FNYEAQ (reference sequence). CDR3 size: 14 residues. The CDR3: CASSPFQGSYEQYF. The CDR3 nucleotides read TGTGCTAGCAGCCCCTTTCAGGGATCCTACGAGCAGTACTTC.

The chain is built from TRBV4-3 and TRBJ2-5; D remains unclear. The germline V and J ends were trimmed by 4 bases and 5 bases, with 14 bases remaining between them. This CDR3 has 14 amino acids. Germline loops: CDR1 LGHNA, CDR2 YSLEER. The CDR3: CASSPELVGETQYF. CDR3 nucleotides: TGCGCCAGCAGCCCCGAGCTGGTAGGGGAGACCCAGTACTTC.

This clone was found a few times. This chain joins TRBV12-5 and TRBJ2-7, with TRBD2 as a possible D gene (5 bases). The germline CDR1 and CDR2 sequences are LGHNT and FRNRAP. The germline V and J ends were trimmed by 6 bases and 9 bases, with 15 bases remaining between them. CDR3 length equals 12 residues. The CDR3 region is CASGPAGGPQYF. CDR3 in DNA: TGTGCTAGTGGCCCCGCGGGTGGACCGCAGTACTTC.

The rearrangement joins TRBV28 to TRBJ2-6; 9 nucleotides match TRBD1. From germline, CDR1 is MDHEN and CDR2 SYDVKM. The trim removed 5 bases at V and 1 base at J, leaving 6 bases unmatched. The CDR3 totals 17 residues. In DNA, the CDR3 is TGTGCCAGCAGTCCCAACAGGGGGCGATCTGGGGCCAACGTCCTGACTTTC. Translated, it gives CASSPNRGRSGANVLTF. Full variable domain (outside the CDR3, taken from reference TRBV28 and TRBJ2-6): DVKVTQSSRYLVKRTGEKVFLECVQDMDHENMFWYRQDPGLGLRLIYFSYDVKMKEKGDIPEGYSVSREKKERFSLILESASTNQTSMYLCASSPNRGRSGANVLTFGAGSRLTVL.

J is TRBJ2-7 and V is TRBV7-2; D perhaps matches TRBD2 (7 bases). CDR1 is SGHTA and CDR2 is FQGNSA in the germline V gene. The CDR3 runs to 16 residues. V lost 6 bases and J 2 bases, leaving 20 bases between the germline ends. The CDR3: CASSDKGGLRTYEQYF. CDR3 bases: TGTGCCAGCAGTGATAAAGGGGGACTACGAACCTACGAGCAGTACTTC.

The gene calls are TRBV7-2 and TRBJ2-1, with 10 bases aligning to TRBD2. Per the germline V gene, CDR1 is SGHTA and CDR2 is FQGNSA. This CDR3 region has 15 residues. J was trimmed by 9 bases and V by 5 bases; bases with no gene match: 10. CDR3 region: CASSTGAGGPFEQFF. The CDR3 DNA follows: TGTGCCAGCAGCACCGGAGCGGGAGGGCCATTTGAGCAGTTCTTC. Based on the CDR3 plus reference TRBV7-2 and TRBJ2-1, the full variable domain is GAGVSQSPSNKVTEKGKDVELRCDPISGHTALYWYRQSLGQGLEFLIYFQGNSAPDKSGLPSDRFSAERTGGSVSTLTIQRTQQEDSAVYLCASSTGAGGPFEQFFGPGTRLTVL.

The V and J genes are TRBV19 and TRBJ1-5, with no clear D. V gave up 6 bases and J gave up 8 bases, with 17 bases separating them. The CDR3 is 14 residues long. Germline lookup yields CDR1 LNHDA and CDR2 SQIVND (reference sequence). CDR3 amino acids: CASSLDTAMKPQHF. For the CDR3, the DNA is TGTGCCAGTAGCCTCGACACGGCCATGAAGCCCCAGCATTTT.

This clone has just one count. The rearrangement links TRBV7-9 to TRBJ1-3; no definite D call. The V and J ends lost 1 base and 0 bases respectively, with 10 bases between them. Germline CDR1 SEHNR, CDR2 FQNEAQ (reference sequence). The CDR3 is made up of 16 amino acids. CDR3 in DNA: TGTGCCAGCAGCTTAGAAGTCGTTCTCTCTGGAAACACCATATATTTT. Translation: CASSLEVVLSGNTIYF.

The rearrangement joins TRBV5-5 to TRBJ1-1; maybe TRBD1 (5 bases). Germline V lookup: CDR1 SGHKS, CDR2 YYEKEE (reference sequence). With 4 bases removed from V and 1 base from J, the gap between germline ends came to 8 bases. The CDR3 is 13 residues long. CDR3 protein: CASSHGQNTEAFF. DNA of the CDR3: TGTGCCAGCAGCCACGGACAGAACACTGAAGCTTTCTTT.

The chain uses TRBV6-4 and TRBJ2-1; TRBD2 matches at 7 bases. The CDR3 is 15 amino acids. Looked up from germline, CDR1 is MRHNA and CDR2 is SNTAGT. V lost 5 bases to trimming and J lost 2 bases; unmatched junction nucleotides: 6. CDR3 loop: CASSSGGNPYNEQFF. For the CDR3, the DNA is TGTGCCAGCAGTTCCGGGGGGAATCCCTACAATGAGCAGTTCTTC.

The genes are TRBV5-4 and TRBJ1-4; 7 positions agree with TRBD1. The CDR3 has 14 amino acids. The V segment lost 3 bases and the J segment 5 bases; nucleotides outside the gene matches: 4. From germline, CDR1 is SGHNT and CDR2 YYREEE (reference sequence). The CDR3 is CASSSGQQNEKLFF. Written as DNA, the CDR3 is TGTGCCAGCAGCTCGGGACAGCAGAATGAAAAACTGTTTTTT.

V usage is TRBV3-1 (or the pseudogene TRBV3-2) and J usage is TRBJ1-1; no clear D. From germline, CDR1 is LGHDT and CDR2 YNNKEL (reference sequence). The CDR3 is made up of 13 amino acids. Trimming left V 1 base short and J 5 bases short, with 8 bases between. The CDR3 sequence is CASSQVRSTEAFF. CDR3 bases: TGTGCCAGCAGCCAAGTCAGGTCTACTGAAGCTTTCTTT.